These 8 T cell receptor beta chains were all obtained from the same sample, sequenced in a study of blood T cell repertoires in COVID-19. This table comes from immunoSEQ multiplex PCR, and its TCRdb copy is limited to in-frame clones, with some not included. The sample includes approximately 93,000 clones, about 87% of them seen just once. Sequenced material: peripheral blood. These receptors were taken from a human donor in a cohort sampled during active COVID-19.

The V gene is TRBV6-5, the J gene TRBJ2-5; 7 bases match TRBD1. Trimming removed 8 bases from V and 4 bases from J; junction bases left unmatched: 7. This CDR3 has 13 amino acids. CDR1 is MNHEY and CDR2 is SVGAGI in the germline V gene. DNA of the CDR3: TGTGCCAGCTTACGACAGGGCCCAGAGACCCAGTACTTC. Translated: CASLRQGPETQYF.

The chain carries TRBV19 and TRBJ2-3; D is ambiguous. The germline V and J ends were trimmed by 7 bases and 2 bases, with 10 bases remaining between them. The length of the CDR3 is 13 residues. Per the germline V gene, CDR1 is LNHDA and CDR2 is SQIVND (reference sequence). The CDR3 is CASTGHFTDTQYF. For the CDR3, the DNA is TGTGCCAGTACCGGTCATTTCACAGATACGCAGTATTTT.

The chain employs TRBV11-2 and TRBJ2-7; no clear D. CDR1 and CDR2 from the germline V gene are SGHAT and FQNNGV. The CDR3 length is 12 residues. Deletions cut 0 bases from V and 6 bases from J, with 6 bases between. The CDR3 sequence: CASSLDSGEQYF. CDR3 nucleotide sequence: TGTGCCAGCAGCTTAGATTCAGGCGAGCAGTACTTC.

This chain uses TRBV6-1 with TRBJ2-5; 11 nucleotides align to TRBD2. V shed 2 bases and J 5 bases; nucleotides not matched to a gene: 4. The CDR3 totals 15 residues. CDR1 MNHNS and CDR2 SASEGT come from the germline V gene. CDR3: CASSELAGGSETQYF. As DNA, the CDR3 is TGTGCCAGCAGTGAACTAGCGGGAGGTTCGGAGACCCAGTACTTC.

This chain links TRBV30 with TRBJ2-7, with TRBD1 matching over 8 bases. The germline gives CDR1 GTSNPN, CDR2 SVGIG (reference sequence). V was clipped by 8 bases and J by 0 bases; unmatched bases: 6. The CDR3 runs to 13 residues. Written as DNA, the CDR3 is TGTGCCGGCCGGGACAGGAGCTCCTACGAGCAGTACTTC. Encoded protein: CAGRDRSSYEQYF.

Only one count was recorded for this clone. The CDR3 loop is CASSQAEGLAGASGEQFF. The CDR3 DNA reads as TGTGCCAGCAGCCAAGCGGAGGGACTAGCGGGAGCTTCGGGTGAGCAGTTCTTC. The V and J genes are TRBV4-2 and TRBJ2-1, with 14 nucleotides matching TRBD2. This CDR3 is built from 18 residues. With 1 base clipped from V and 9 bases from J, the junction kept 11 bases outside the gene matches. Looked up from germline, CDR1 is LGHNA and CDR2 is YNFKEQ.

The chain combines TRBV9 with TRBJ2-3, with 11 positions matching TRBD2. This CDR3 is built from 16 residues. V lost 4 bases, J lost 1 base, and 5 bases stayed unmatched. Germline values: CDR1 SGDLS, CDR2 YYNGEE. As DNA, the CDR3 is TGTGCCAGCAGCACGTTACTAGCGGGGGGCACAGATACGCAGTATTTT. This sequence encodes CASSTLLAGGTDTQYF. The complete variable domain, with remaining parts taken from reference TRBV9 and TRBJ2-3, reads DSGVTQTPKHLITATGQRVTLRCSPRSGDLSVYWYQQSLDQGLQFLIQYYNGEERAKGNILERFSAQQFPDLHSELNLSSLELGDSALYFCASSTLLAGGTDTQYFGPGTRLTVL.

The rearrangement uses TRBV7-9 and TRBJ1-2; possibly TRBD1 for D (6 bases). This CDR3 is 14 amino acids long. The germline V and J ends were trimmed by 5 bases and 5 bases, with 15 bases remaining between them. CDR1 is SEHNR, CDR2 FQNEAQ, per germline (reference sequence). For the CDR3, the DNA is TGTGCCAGCAGCCTCCTGACAGGCTCATATGGCTACACCTTC. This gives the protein CASSLLTGSYGYTF.